This TCR beta chain was observed in a study of blood T cell repertoires in COVID-19. Sequencing was performed with immunoSEQ multiplex PCR; in TCRdb, only in-frame clones are kept and a portion is missing. This table has some 150,000 clones, around 91% appearing once. Specimen: peripheral blood. The TCR originated in a woman aged 60-75 years with active COVID-19.

CDR3 region: CASSLYPESGEQYF. The CDR3 DNA is TGTGCCAGCAGTTTATACCCGGAGAGTGGCGAGCAGTACTTC. The J gene is TRBJ2-7, the V gene TRBV28, with D unresolved. CDR3 length: 14 residues. The germline CDR1 and CDR2 sequences are MDHEN and SYDVKM. Trimming pared 1 base from V and 6 bases from J, leaving 13 bases between. The full variable domain, with the rest looked up from reference TRBV28 and TRBJ2-7, is DVKVTQSSRYLVKRTGEKVFLECVQDMDHENMFWYRQDPGLGLRLIYFSYDVKMKEKGDIPEGYSVSREKKERFSLILESASTNQTSMYLCASSLYPESGEQYFGPGTRLTVT.